This T cell receptor (beta chain) was profiled in a study of T cells in Graves' hyperthyroidism and ophthalmopathy. Looking at the study overall: The blood sample was taken at first diagnosis, before treatment began.

Whole-study findings and limits: Model-based prediction identified ophthalmopathy a median around 6.7 months prior to its onset. Most expanded thyroid clonotypes above 0.001 recurred in blood.

V shed 5 bases and J 5 bases; nucleotides not matched to a gene: 11. CDR1 and CDR2 (germline): LNHDA, SQIVND (reference sequence). There are 16 residues in the CDR3. RNA transcripts served as the template for amplifying TCR beta CDR3 regions. With the HTBI primer set, the TCR CDR3 went through a first round of RT-PCR. TCRdb ran MiXCR on the multiplex PCR reads and lists one entry per CDR3 protein. The top ten hold 9.5% to 13% of the sample, which has approximately 740,000 distinct CDR3 sequences, approximately 15% seen once. The study enrolled patients aged 18 to 65 with newly diagnosed hyperthyroidism of under 2 months' duration. Worth noting for this clonotype: Its specificity is unknown.

The J gene is TRBJ2-4, the V gene TRBV19; 8 bases fit TRBD1. This sequence originates from a woman under 30 with Graves' hyperthyroidism. The sample taken for sequencing was blood. As DNA, the CDR3 is TGTGCCAGTAGTCAACGGGACAGGTGGGGTGAAAACATTCAGTACTTC. This sequence encodes CASSQRDRWGENIQYF.